This passage covers 17 T cell receptor beta chains from one sample sequenced in a study of blood T cell repertoires in COVID-19. Clones were read by immunoSEQ multiplex PCR, and TCRdb kept only the in-frame ones, dropping some. The data show 400,000 to 450,000 clones, over 85% seen once. The sequenced material came from peripheral blood. These receptors were obtained from a man younger than 35 with COVID-19, enrolled during active disease.

The J gene is TRBJ2-3, the V gene TRBV10-1, with TRBD2 matching 8 bases. CDR3 length: 14 residues. Trimming removed 3 bases from V and 7 bases from J; junction bases left unmatched: 6. Germline V CDR1 and CDR2: WNHNN, SYGVQD (reference sequence). In DNA form, the CDR3 reads TGCGCCAGCAGTGAAACGGGAGGGTCGAATACGCAGTATTTT. As protein: CASSETGGSNTQYF.

This chain's CDR3 is CASSFLPGQKGSSYEQYF. The CDR3 DNA reads as TGTGCCAGCAGCTTTCTTCCGGGACAGAAAGGGAGCTCCTACGAGCAGTACTTC. This chain joins TRBV7-9 and TRBJ2-7; 7 bases match TRBD1. CDR1 and CDR2 (germline): SEHNR, FQNEAQ (reference sequence). The length of the CDR3 is 18 residues. Trimming took 3 bases from V and 0 from J; bases not matched to a gene: 14.

The chain carries TRBV5-1 and TRBJ2-3; tentative D call: TRBD1 (5 bases). The V and J ends lost 0 bases and 0 bases respectively, with 11 bases between them. The germline V gene has CDR1 SGHRS and CDR2 YFSETQ. The CDR3 contains 16 residues. The CDR3 bases are TGCGCCAGCAGCTTGGGGACAAACCCCAGCACAGATACGCAGTATTTT. Protein sequence: CASSLGTNPSTDTQYF.

The chain links TRBV19 to TRBJ1-5; no reliable D call. The CDR3 has 14 residues. Trimming cost V 3 bases and J 3 bases, with 9 bases left between them. Germline lookup yields CDR1 LNHDA and CDR2 SQIVND (reference sequence). The CDR3 spells CASSIVIPNQPQHF. The CDR3 nucleotides are TGTGCCAGTAGTATTGTCATCCCCAATCAGCCCCAGCATTTT.

The rearrangement links TRBV5-1 to TRBJ2-1, with no clear D. This CDR3 has 13 amino acids. Between the trimmed V and J ends, which lost 4 bases and 5 bases, there was a span of 10 bases. Germline V gene sequence: CDR1 SGHRS, CDR2 YFSETQ. The CDR3 coding sequence is TGCGCCAGCAGCCCGCCCCCGGACAATGAGCAGTTCTTC. Residues: CASSPPPDNEQFF.

V and J are TRBV24-1 and TRBJ1-5; D call uncertain. V was shortened by 5 bases and J by 4 bases, with 8 bases between the two germline ends. The CDR3 spans 13 residues. Per germline, CDR1 KGHDR and CDR2 SFDVKD. The CDR3, as DNA: TGTGCCACCAGTGCATCGGGAAATCAGCCCCAGCATTTT. It specifies CATSASGNQPQHF.

The V call is TRBV5-1, the J call TRBJ2-2, with TRBD2 identical over 8 bases. Per germline, CDR1 SGHRS and CDR2 YFSETQ. The V segment lost 4 bases and the J segment 8 bases; nucleotides outside the gene matches: 13. The length of the CDR3 is 16 residues. CDR3 amino acids: CASSASGSINSGELFF. The CDR3 bases are TGCGCCAGCAGCGCGAGCGGGAGTATTAATTCGGGGGAGCTGTTTTTT.

The J gene is TRBJ2-2, the V gene TRBV5-8; 10 bases map to TRBD1. Germline assignment: CDR1 SGHTS and CDR2 YDEGEE. The CDR3 has 16 amino acids. J lost 3 bases, V lost 7 bases, and 9 bases had no gene match. Here the CDR3 DNA reads TGTGCCAGCCCAGAGCCGGGACAGGGGTACACCGGGGAGCTGTTTTTT. Translation gives CASPEPGQGYTGELFF.

The chain carries TRBV7-8 and TRBJ1-3; possible D gene TRBD1, 5 bases. CDR3 length equals 14 residues. Trimming pared 1 base from V and 7 bases from J, leaving 11 bases between. Looked up from germline, CDR1 is SGHVS and CDR2 is FQNEAQ. The CDR3 region is CASSLGGAGNTIYF. The CDR3 DNA sequence: TGTGCCAGCAGCTTAGGGGGCGCCGGGAACACCATATATTTT.

The chain employs TRBV11-2 and TRBJ1-1; D gene unclear. The germline V gene has CDR1 SGHAT and CDR2 FQNNGV. This CDR3 is built from 15 residues. V dropped 1 base and J dropped 0 bases, with 9 bases sitting between them. This chain's CDR3 is CASSLVGTLNTEAFF. For the CDR3, the DNA is TGTGCCAGCAGCTTAGTTGGCACACTGAACACTGAAGCTTTCTTT.

This chain uses TRBV7-9 with TRBJ2-1; the D is unclear. Germline CDR1 reads SEHNR; CDR2 reads FQNEAQ (reference sequence). V lost 6 bases, J lost 6 bases, and 6 bases lay in between. This CDR3 has 11 residues. The CDR3, as DNA: TGTGCCAGCAGTGTCGTCAATGAGCAGTTCTTC. Protein sequence: CASSVVNEQFF.

V and J are TRBV6-5 and TRBJ2-7; 9 bases line up with TRBD1. V was pared by 6 bases and J by 4 bases, with 10 bases of the junction left unmatched. The CDR3 totals 15 residues. The germline CDR1 and CDR2 sequences are MNHEY and SVGAGI. The CDR3 sequence: CASSDGTGPLYEQYF. In DNA, the CDR3 is TGTGCCAGCAGCGACGGGACAGGGCCCTTATACGAGCAGTACTTC.

V and J are TRBV28 and TRBJ2-5, with 7 bases fitting TRBD2. There are 15 residues in the CDR3. Germline V gene lookup returns CDR1 MDHEN and CDR2 SYDVKM. With 5 bases clipped from V and 9 bases from J, the junction kept 15 bases outside the gene matches. The CDR3 DNA reads TGTGCCAGCAGTCCCCCGGGCGGGAGCTCCAGAGCCCAGTACTTC. Translating gives CASSPPGGSSRAQYF.

The CDR3 nucleotides read TGTGCCAGCTCACCAGGACAGGAGCTTCGAAACACCGGGGAGCTGTTTTTT. It specifies CASSPGQELRNTGELFF. The chain combines TRBV18 with TRBJ2-2; TRBD1 aligns across 7 bases. V lost 2 bases and J lost 2; bases outside the gene matches: 8. The CDR3 has 17 residues. Germline V lookup: CDR1 KGHSH, CDR2 LQKENI.

This chain connects TRBV24-1 to TRBJ2-5, with a weak D call TRBD2 (5 bases). Germline V gene lookup returns CDR1 KGHDR and CDR2 SFDVKD. The CDR3 length is 13 residues. V lost 2 bases to trimming and J lost 5 bases, with 8 bases between them. The CDR3 bases are TGTGCCACCAGTGATTCACCGGGGGAGACCCAGTACTTC. It codes for CATSDSPGETQYF.

This chain links TRBV11-3 with TRBJ2-2, with D hard to call. Germline V gene data show CDR1 as SGHNT and CDR2 as YENEEA. The CDR3 has 14 residues. Trimming stripped 5 bases from V and 7 bases from J, with 14 bases between. CDR3: CASSNPSRGGELFF. The CDR3 DNA follows: TGTGCCAGCAGCAACCCCTCACGAGGCGGGGAGCTGTTTTTT. Full variable domain (remainder filled in from reference TRBV11-3 and TRBJ2-2): EAGVVQSPRYKIIEKKQPVAFWCNPISGHNTLYWYLQNLGQGPELLIRYENEEAVDDSQLPKDRFSAERLKGVDSTLKIQPAELGDSAVYLCASSNPSRGGELFFGEGSRLTVL.

The chain couples TRBV27 to TRBJ2-7, with D perhaps TRBD2 (5 bases). Deletions cut 2 bases from V and 2 bases from J, with 13 bases between. This CDR3 spans 15 amino acids. Germline V gene lookup returns CDR1 MNHEY and CDR2 SMNVEV (reference sequence). The chain's CDR3 is CASSLTGSATYEQYF. As DNA, the CDR3 is TGTGCCAGCAGTTTAACGGGTAGCGCTACCTACGAGCAGTACTTC.